The clone carrying this TCR beta chain came up once. Its antigen is unknown. Some clones are missing from TCRdb's copy, which holds only in-frame ones; the method was immunoSEQ multiplex PCR. The data contain about 7,300 clones, more than 20% of them seen just once; the ten biggest clones take up 3.6%. These data belong to a study of T cells in localized non-small cell lung cancer. General observations from the study: The tumor had only one region sequenced, so heterogeneity remains possible. Density of T cells in blood, when higher, went with longer overall survival. A median approximately 59 of the top 100 tumor clones appeared in adjacent lung. Uninvolved adjacent lung had higher T cell clonality than tumor and all other tissues.

V was trimmed by 0 bases and J by 4 bases, leaving 18 bases between them. CDR1 is SGHRS, CDR2 YFSETQ, per germline. The CDR3 runs 17 residues. Specimen: lung tumor tissue, collected before any cancer treatment. This chain joins TRBV5-1 and TRBJ2-3; D could derive from TRBD1 or TRBD2 (7 bases each). The source of this sequence is a man aged 35-69 years with stage III squamous cell lung carcinoma. The CDR3 bases are TGCGCCAGCAGCTTGGTGGGAGGGGGCGCGGGTCCAGATACGCAGTATTTT. Its protein is CASSLVGGGAGPDTQYF.